This T cell receptor beta chain was recovered during a study of CD8 T cells in ankylosing spondylitis. This clonotype has only a few counts. Its target is unknown. Construction of TCR beta libraries was performed using quantitative 5'-RACE with molecular barcodes. Using its own MiXCR run on the 5' RACE reads, TCRdb lists one record per CDR3 protein. Of under 250,000 distinct CDR3 sequences listed, roughly a third were seen once; the top ten hold approximately 4.4%. V was shortened by 4 bases and J by 3 bases, with 7 bases between the two germline ends. This CDR3 has 12 amino acids. Per germline, CDR1 MDHEN and CDR2 SYDVKM. Whole-study findings and limits: Disease-linked clones proved CD8+ and comparatively uncommon in peripheral blood. Made up of fewer than 10 highly homologous variants, a TCR beta motif appeared characteristic of ankylosing spondylitis blood. According to the report, clones linked to the disease were significantly enriched in matched synovial fluid samples taken from ankylosing spondylitis patients.

This chain joins TRBV28 and TRBJ2-7; no clear D gene. This clonotype was sampled from a male donor with ankylosing spondylitis or in good health (not recorded which). Sequences were obtained from blood, either unsorted or a sorted T cell fraction (not recorded which). DNA of the CDR3: TGTGCCAGCAGTTCTTACAACTACGAGCAGTACTTC. Its translation is CASSSYNYEQYF.